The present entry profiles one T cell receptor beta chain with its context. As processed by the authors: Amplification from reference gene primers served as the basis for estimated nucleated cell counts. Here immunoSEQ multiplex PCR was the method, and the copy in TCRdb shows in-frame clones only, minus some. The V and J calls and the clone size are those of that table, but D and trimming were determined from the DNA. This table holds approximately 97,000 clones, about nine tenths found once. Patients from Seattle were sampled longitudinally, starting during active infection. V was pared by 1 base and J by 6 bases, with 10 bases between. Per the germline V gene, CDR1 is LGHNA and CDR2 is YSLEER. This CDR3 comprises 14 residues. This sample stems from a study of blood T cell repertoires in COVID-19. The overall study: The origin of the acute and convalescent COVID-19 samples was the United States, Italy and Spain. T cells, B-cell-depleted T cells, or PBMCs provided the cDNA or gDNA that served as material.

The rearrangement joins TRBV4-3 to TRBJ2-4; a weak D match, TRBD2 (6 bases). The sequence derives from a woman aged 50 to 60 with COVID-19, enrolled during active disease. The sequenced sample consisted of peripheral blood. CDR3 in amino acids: CASSQGVEGNIQYF. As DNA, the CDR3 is TGCGCCAGCAGCCAAGGGGTGGAGGGAAACATTCAGTACTTC.